The 18 T cell receptor beta chains below come from one sample, sequenced in a study of blood T cell repertoires in COVID-19. Only in-frame clones appear in the TCRdb table, and some are missing; sequencing was by immunoSEQ multiplex PCR. The data contain more than 200,000 clones, 65% to 90% of them singletons. Sequenced material: peripheral blood. The source of these receptors is a man aged 50 or older with acute or convalescent COVID-19.

This clone was seen more than once but under ten times. This chain connects TRBV19 to TRBJ1-1; D is possibly TRBD1 (6 bases). CDR3 size: 14 residues. The V and J ends lost 5 bases and 10 bases respectively, with 20 bases between them. The germline gives CDR1 LNHDA, CDR2 SQIVND (reference sequence). The CDR3 spells CASSSSQGSDAAFF. CDR3 bases: TGTGCCAGTAGTTCCTCTCAGGGGTCGGATGCAGCTTTCTTT.

This chain connects TRBV5-5 to TRBJ2-2, with 11 positions matching TRBD1. Germline V gene lookup returns CDR1 SGHKS and CDR2 YYEKEE (reference sequence). The V gene end was trimmed by 3 bases and the J gene end by 4 bases; junction bases not matched to a gene: 11. The CDR3 runs to 18 residues. The CDR3 region is CASSSEWTGGSSTGELFF. CDR3 bases: TGTGCCAGCAGCTCGGAATGGACAGGGGGCTCGAGCACCGGGGAGCTGTTTTTT.

V is TRBV4-1 and J is TRBJ1-2; D is unclear. Germline V gives CDR1 MGHRA, CDR2 YSYEKL. V dropped 1 base and J dropped 4 bases, with 16 bases sitting between them. CDR3 length: 16 residues. The CDR3 here is CASSQGGGQDLYGYTF. DNA for the CDR3: TGCGCCAGCAGCCAAGGAGGAGGTCAGGACCTCTATGGCTACACCTTC.

V and J are TRBV12-3 or TRBV12-4 and TRBJ2-5; no firm D call. The CDR3 has 13 residues. V lost 5 bases, J lost 3 bases, and 10 bases lay in between. Written as DNA, the CDR3 is TGTGCCAGCAGTGCCGACAACAAAGAGACCCAGTACTTC. Its protein product is CASSADNKETQYF.

The rearrangement links TRBV11-2 to TRBJ2-2; 12 bases are a match to TRBD2. Germline trimming cut 5 bases from V and 4 bases from J; bases unmatched to any gene: 8. CDR1 and CDR2 (germline): SGHAT, FQNNGV. The CDR3 is made up of 17 amino acids. The CDR3: CASSKRLAGAGTGELFF. The CDR3 DNA is TGTGCCAGCAGCAAGAGACTAGCGGGGGCGGGCACCGGGGAGCTGTTTTTT. Variable domain in full (rest from reference TRBV11-2 and TRBJ2-2): EAGVAQSPRYKIIEKRQSVAFWCNPISGHATLYWYQQILGQGPKLLIQFQNNGVVDDSQLPKDRFSAERLKGVDSTLKIQPAKLEDSAVYLCASSKRLAGAGTGELFFGEGSRLTVL.

J is TRBJ1-4 and V is TRBV6-5; D is undetermined. CDR3 length: 13 residues. Germline V lookup: CDR1 MNHEY, CDR2 SVGAGI. V was trimmed by 6 bases and J by 5 bases, leaving 10 bases between them. CDR3 nucleotide sequence: TGTGCCAGCAGACAGCTAAAGAATGAAAAACTGTTTTTT. Amino acids: CASRQLKNEKLFF.

This chain links TRBV5-1 with TRBJ1-2, with D perhaps matching TRBD1 (6 bases). CDR3 length: 15 residues. Germline V gene sequence: CDR1 SGHRS, CDR2 YFSETQ. Trimming stripped 3 bases from V and 6 bases from J, with 18 bases between. The CDR3 spells CASSSNTWGGDGYTF. DNA of the CDR3: TGCGCCAGCAGCTCTAATACCTGGGGGGGCGATGGCTACACCTTC.

This clone has a handful of counts. The rearrangement uses TRBV5-4 and TRBJ1-2; D is undetermined. The germline V gene encodes CDR1 SGHNT and CDR2 YYREEE (reference sequence). The CDR3 runs 15 residues. The germline V and J ends were trimmed by 1 base and 6 bases, with 16 bases remaining between them. CDR3: CASSLTLATGHGYTF. CDR3 coding DNA: TGTGCCAGCAGCTTGACTTTGGCCACTGGGCATGGCTACACCTTC.

The table lists this clone with a count of one. The chain joins TRBV18 to TRBJ2-7, with D possibly matching TRBD1 (6 bases). Germline CDR1 KGHSH, CDR2 LQKENI. The CDR3 runs 13 residues. V lost 4 bases and J 3 bases, leaving 10 bases between the germline ends. CDR3 sequence reads: CASSLLQGYEQYF. CDR3 nucleotide sequence: TGTGCCAGCTCACTACTACAGGGCTACGAGCAGTACTTC.

The chain recombines TRBV28 with TRBJ1-2; TRBD1 is a possible D gene (6 bases). CDR3 size: 16 residues. V was trimmed by 6 bases and J by 6 bases, leaving 23 bases between them. In germline, CDR1 is MDHEN, CDR2 SYDVKM. The CDR3 DNA reads TGTGCCAGCAGCCCGGGCGGACAGCGTTTTAAGGATGGCTACACCTTC. It codes for CASSPGGQRFKDGYTF.

The chain uses TRBV3-1 (or the pseudogene TRBV3-2) and TRBJ2-5; no firm D call. Germline V gives CDR1 LGHDT, CDR2 YNNKEL (reference sequence). The CDR3 totals 13 residues. Trimming left V 2 bases short and J 7 bases short, with 11 bases between. CDR3 sequence (DNA): TGTGCCAGCAGCCAAATGCTTCAGGCGACCCAGTACTTC. It yields the protein CASSQMLQATQYF.

The chain is built from TRBV19 and TRBJ1-1; no clear D. Trimming removed 7 bases at V and 2 bases at J, with 11 bases between. From germline, CDR1 is LNHDA and CDR2 SQIVND (reference sequence). CDR3 length equals 13 residues. CDR3 in DNA: TGTGCCAGTATCCCGCGGGCTAACACTGAAGCTTTCTTT. It encodes CASIPRANTEAFF.

The chain has TRBV5-6 and TRBJ1-4; the D gene is possibly TRBD1 (5 bases). The CDR3 totals 15 residues. The V gene's germline CDR1 is SGHDT and CDR2 YYEEEE. Trimming shortened V by 4 bases and J by 5 bases, and 15 bases separated the two germline ends. The CDR3 reads CASSHTHRPNEKLFF. As DNA, the CDR3 is TGTGCCAGCAGCCACACCCACAGGCCAAATGAAAAACTGTTTTTT.

The DNA for the CDR3 is TGTGCCAGCAGTGAAGGGGGCACCAGGGGGACTGAAGCTTTCTTT. The encoded protein is CASSEGGTRGTEAFF. The gene calls are TRBV2 and TRBJ1-1; TRBD1 matches at 7 bases. Looked up from germline, CDR1 is SNHLY and CDR2 is FYNNEI. The ends lost 1 base at V and 5 bases at J; junction bases unmatched: 7. There are 15 residues in the CDR3. The full variable domain, rest sourced from reference TRBV2 and TRBJ1-1, is EPEVTQTPSHQVTQMGQEVILRCVPISNHLYFYWYRQILGQKVEFLVSFYNNEISEKSEIFDDQFSVERPDGSNFTLKIRSTKLEDSAMYFCASSEGGTRGTEAFFGQGTRLTVV.

The genes are TRBV30 and TRBJ1-6; D gene ambiguous. Germline V gene data show CDR1 as GTSNPN and CDR2 as SVGIG (reference sequence). V was trimmed by 3 bases and J by 5 bases, leaving 8 bases between them. The CDR3 loop spans 13 amino acids. The CDR3 protein is CAWRTDNNSPLHF. CDR3 DNA sequence: TGTGCCTGGAGAACAGACAATAATTCACCCCTCCACTTT. The full variable domain, in which reference TRBV30 and TRBJ1-6 provide the parts outside the CDR3, is SQTIHQWPATLVQPVGSPLSLECTVEGTSNPNLYWYRQAAGRGLQLLFYSVGIGQISSEVPQNLSASRPQDRQFILSSKKLLLSDSGFYLCAWRTDNNSPLHFGNGTRLTVT.

The chain recombines TRBV6-5 with TRBJ1-2; D gene uncertain. The V end was cut by 5 bases, the J end by 7 bases, with 11 bases between. The germline V gene encodes CDR1 MNHEY and CDR2 SVGAGI. The CDR3 extends over 12 amino acids. CDR3 amino acids: CASSTPTGGYTF. The CDR3 nucleotides are TGTGCCAGCAGTACCCCGACGGGTGGCTACACCTTC.

The gene calls are TRBV11-3 and TRBJ2-2, with 7 bases fitting TRBD1. Germline CDR1 and CDR2: SGHNT and YENEEA. This CDR3 spans 15 amino acids. The ends lost 3 bases at V and 4 bases at J; junction bases unmatched: 5. The CDR3 bases are TGTGCCAGCAGCTTCTCCGGGACAGTCACCGGGGAGCTGTTTTTT. Protein sequence: CASSFSGTVTGELFF.

V is TRBV4-1 and J is TRBJ2-2, with a weak D call TRBD1 (6 bases). This CDR3 region has 14 residues. The germline V gene encodes CDR1 MGHRA and CDR2 YSYEKL. V was trimmed by 7 bases and J by 5 bases, leaving 14 bases between them. The CDR3 reads CASKGIGGTGELFF. The CDR3, as DNA: TGCGCCAGCAAAGGGATAGGGGGAACCGGGGAGCTGTTTTTT.